The clone carrying this TCR beta chain was recorded at least ten times. It was with unique molecular identifiers that the TCRbeta library was prepared. TCRdb redid the calling of the PCR reads with MiXCR, one entry per CDR3 protein. This sample has 90,000 to 130,000 distinct CDR3 sequences, with about a tenth found just once. The CDR3 is made up of 19 amino acids. J gave up 6 bases and V 3 bases, and 15 bases lay outside the gene matches. Germline values: CDR1 MNHEY, CDR2 SMNVEV (reference sequence). The data derive from a study of T-cell reconstitution after alpha-beta-depleted transplantation in children.

This sequence originates from a human donor who donated a stem cell graft to a child with acute lymphoblastic leukemia. The sequenced sample was PBMCs from the stem cell graft donor, obtained from the stem cell graft. The V and J genes are TRBV27 and TRBJ2-3; 13 nucleotides line up with TRBD2. CDR3 region: CASSFGGLAGATTVDTQYF. CDR3 nucleotide sequence: TGTGCCAGCAGTTTCGGAGGACTAGCGGGAGCCACGACCGTGGATACGCAGTATTTT.